These 27 T cell receptor beta chains originate from one sample sequenced in a study of blood T cell repertoires in COVID-19. Assay: immunoSEQ multiplex PCR; the TCRdb copy retains only in-frame clones and omits some. The table includes about 36,000 clones, 75% to 95% detected once. The sample comprised peripheral blood. The receptor source for this set is a human donor in a cohort sampled during active COVID-19.

The genes are TRBV18 and TRBJ1-6; TRBD1 aligns across 8 bases. The CDR3 is made up of 15 amino acids. V shed 4 bases, J shed 9 bases, and the junction held 8 bases outside the gene matches. Germline-derived CDR1 and CDR2 are KGHSH and LQKENI. The CDR3 protein is CASSQGQEKASPLHF. The CDR3 nucleotides read TGTGCCAGCTCACAGGGACAGGAGAAAGCTTCACCCCTCCACTTT. Full variable domain (remainder filled in from reference TRBV18 and TRBJ1-6): NAGVMQNPRHLVRRRGQEARLRCSPMKGHSHVYWYRQLPEEGLKFMVYLQKENIIDESGMPKERFSAEFPKEGPSILRIQQVVRGDSAAYFCASSQGQEKASPLHFGNGTRLTVT.

The gene calls are TRBV10-3 and TRBJ1-4; 11 positions match TRBD1. CDR1 is ENHRY and CDR2 is SYGVKD in the germline V gene. The CDR3 sequence is 18 residues long. Trimming removed 3 bases from V and 4 bases from J; junction bases left unmatched: 10. In nucleotides, the CDR3 is TGTGCCATCAGTGAAGGAGGGACAGGGGGGGACTTTAATGAAAAACTGTTTTTT. Protein product: CAISEGGTGGDFNEKLFF.

In its sample, this clone was seen once. This chain joins TRBV30 and TRBJ1-4; D is unresolved. Germline-derived CDR1 and CDR2 are GTSNPN and SVGIG (reference sequence). V lost 1 base, J lost 3 bases, and 15 bases lay in between. The CDR3 covers 16 residues. CDR3 nucleotides: TGTGCCTGGAGTGGGCGACGTGAGGGAGCTAATGAAAAACTGTTTTTT. This sequence encodes CAWSGRREGANEKLFF.

This sequence joins TRBV24-1 and TRBJ2-1; TRBD1 matches at 8 bases. This CDR3 has 17 residues. Germline V gene sequence: CDR1 KGHDR, CDR2 SFDVKD. The J segment lost 5 bases and the V segment lost 7 bases, leaving 15 bases of the junction unmatched. The CDR3 bases are TGTGCCACCAGATCAGGGGGCCTAACTCTGCGGGACAATGAGCAGTTCTTC. It translates to CATRSGGLTLRDNEQFF.

The chain has TRBV28 and TRBJ1-1; maybe TRBD1 (6 bases). The CDR3 is 14 residues long. Trimming pared 7 bases from V and 4 bases from J, leaving 16 bases between. Germline V gene lookup returns CDR1 MDHEN and CDR2 SYDVKM. The CDR3 protein is CASTLRQGTTEAFF. DNA of the CDR3: TGTGCCAGCACTCTCCGGCAGGGGACCACTGAAGCTTTCTTT.

The CDR3 nucleotides read TGTGCCAGCAGCTGGGGGGGCGTCCCAGCTTTCTTT. It encodes CASSWGGVPAFF. V and J are TRBV27 and TRBJ1-1; D possibly corresponds to TRBD1 (6 bases). The CDR3 contains 12 residues. V was cut by 6 bases and J by 10 bases, with 15 bases left in between. Germline CDR1 reads MNHEY; CDR2 reads SMNVEV (reference sequence).

The rearrangement links TRBV28 to TRBJ2-5; 9 nucleotides line up with TRBD1. The trim removed 1 base at V and 2 bases at J, leaving 2 bases unmatched. This CDR3 is built from 15 residues. Germline CDR1 and CDR2: MDHEN and SYDVKM. CDR3 bases: TGTGCCAGCAGTTTATCGGGACAGGGACAAGAGACCCAGTACTTC. Amino acid sequence: CASSLSGQGQETQYF.

The genes are TRBV27 and TRBJ2-5; 7 bases are a match to TRBD2. Germline CDR1 reads MNHEY; CDR2 reads SMNVEV (reference sequence). The CDR3 extends over 14 amino acids. With 8 bases clipped from V and 5 bases from J, the junction kept 11 bases outside the gene matches. The CDR3 nucleotides read TGTGCCAGCGCCCGAGGGAGGGCCGGGGAGACCCAGTACTTC. Translation gives CASARGRAGETQYF.

CDR3 DNA: TGCAGCGTTCGGCTTCACAGGGACACTGAAGCTTTCTTT. Amino acids: CSVRLHRDTEAFF. The chain couples TRBV29-1 to TRBJ1-1; TRBD1 might be the D (6 bases). V lost 5 bases and J 3 bases, leaving 13 bases between the germline ends. This CDR3 has 13 amino acids. In germline, CDR1 is SQVTM, CDR2 ANQGSEA.

This clone has only a few counts. The V and J genes are TRBV19 and TRBJ1-5; D ambiguous. Looked up from germline, CDR1 is LNHDA and CDR2 is SQIVND (reference sequence). This CDR3 spans 15 amino acids. Trimming pared 6 bases from V and 2 bases from J, leaving 14 bases between. CDR3 sequence reads: CASRRVTGGNQPQHF. CDR3 bases: TGTGCCAGTAGGCGGGTGACCGGGGGCAATCAGCCCCAGCATTTT. The full variable domain, completed using reference TRBV19 and TRBJ1-5, is DGGITQSPKYLFRKEGQNVTLSCEQNLNHDAMYWYRQDPGQGLRLIYYSQIVNDFQKGDIAEGYSVSREKKESFPLTVTSAQKNPTAFYLCASRRVTGGNQPQHFGDGTRLSIL.

This chain joins TRBV27 and TRBJ2-5, with a tentative D call TRBD2 (5 bases). V lost 0 bases, J lost 2 bases, and 10 bases lay in between. Germline CDR1 is MNHEY and CDR2 is SMNVEV (reference sequence). CDR3 size: 15 residues. CDR3 coding DNA: TGTGCCAGCAGTTTATCCATTTCGGGACAAGAGACCCAGTACTTC. Translated: CASSLSISGQETQYF.

The chain recombines TRBV6-5 with TRBJ2-1; a weak D match, TRBD2 (6 bases). The CDR3 has 12 amino acids. CDR1 is MNHEY, CDR2 SVGAGI, per germline. Trimming shortened V by 8 bases and J by 3 bases, and 8 bases separated the two germline ends. For the CDR3, the DNA is TGTGCCAGCTGGCGGGGCTACAATGAGCAGTTCTTC. Amino acid sequence: CASWRGYNEQFF.

V is TRBV25-1 and J is TRBJ2-7, with no clear D. Germline values: CDR1 MGHDK, CDR2 SYGVNS. This CDR3 comprises 12 residues. V lost 0 bases and J lost 4, with 4 bases in between. This CDR3 is CASSEYFYEQYF. CDR3 sequence (DNA): TGTGCCAGCAGTGAATACTTTTACGAGCAGTACTTC.

The chain uses TRBV18 and TRBJ1-3, with a tentative D call TRBD1 (5 bases). The CDR3 sequence is 16 residues long. Germline assignment: CDR1 KGHSH and CDR2 LQKENI. V was trimmed by 2 bases and J by 0 bases, leaving 11 bases between them. CDR3 DNA: TGTGCCAGCTCACCAACCGACAGACGCTCTGGAAACACCATATATTTT. It translates to CASSPTDRRSGNTIYF.

The chain couples TRBV7-8 to TRBJ2-5; weak D call: TRBD1 (6 bases). Germline V gene data show CDR1 as SGHVS and CDR2 as FQNEAQ. The germline V and J ends were trimmed by 1 base and 4 bases, with 16 bases remaining between them. The CDR3 consists of 16 residues. CDR3 in DNA: TGTGCCAGCAGCTTAGGTACAGGGATAGGGTCAGAGACCCAGTACTTC. This sequence encodes CASSLGTGIGSETQYF. Full variable domain (rest looked up from reference TRBV7-8 and TRBJ2-5): GAGVSQSPRYKVAKRGQDVALRCDPISGHVSLFWYQQALGQGPEFLTYFQNEAQLDKSGLPSDRFFAERPEGSVSTLKIQRTQQEDSAVYLCASSLGTGIGSETQYFGPGTRLLVL.

The chain joins TRBV4-1 to TRBJ2-2; the D is unclear. The CDR3 consists of 15 residues. Per germline, CDR1 MGHRA and CDR2 YSYEKL. Trimming shortened V by 0 bases and J by 6 bases, and 11 bases separated the two germline ends. This CDR3 is CASSQDRVSPGELFF. The CDR3 DNA sequence: TGCGCCAGCAGCCAAGATCGCGTGTCTCCCGGGGAGCTGTTTTTT.

This CDR3 reads CARPLAGGDNEQFF. The CDR3 DNA reads as TGTGCCCGCCCTTTAGCGGGAGGGGACAATGAGCAGTTCTTC. The chain couples TRBV6-9 to TRBJ2-1, with TRBD2 matching 11 bases. Germline values: CDR1 MNHGY, CDR2 SVAAGI. The CDR3 is made up of 14 amino acids. V gave up 11 bases and J gave up 5 bases; unmatched junction bases: 8.

This clone was detected only once. The CDR3 region has the DNA TGCGCCAGCAGCCAAGATCAGGAGGGTAGGCGCTACACCTTC. Residues: CASSQDQEGRRYTF. The rearrangement joins TRBV4-1 to TRBJ1-2; D remains ambiguous. The ends were cut back, 0 bases at V and 9 bases at J, with 14 bases in the middle. Germline CDR1 is MGHRA and CDR2 is YSYEKL. This CDR3 contains 14 residues.

The V call is TRBV7-2, the J call TRBJ2-7; 7 bases line up with TRBD2. Germline CDR1 is SGHTA and CDR2 is FQGNSA. CDR3 length equals 15 residues. J lost 7 bases, V lost 5 bases, and 14 bases had no gene match. CDR3 nucleotide sequence: TGTGCCAGCAGCCCCCCTTCGGGAGGAACCGGGGAGCAGTACTTC. This codes for CASSPPSGGTGEQYF.

This clone was seen only once. The chain joins TRBV3-1 (or the pseudogene TRBV3-2) to TRBJ1-5; D is undetermined. This CDR3 comprises 14 residues. Germline loops: CDR1 LGHDT, CDR2 YNNKEL (reference sequence). V was pared by 4 bases and J by 3 bases, with 10 bases between. CDR3 coding DNA: TGTGCCAGCAGCCGAGGCACGGTCAATCAGCCCCAGCATTTT. Translation gives CASSRGTVNQPQHF.

The chain carries TRBV6-5 and TRBJ2-7, with TRBD1 matching 9 bases. The V gene's germline CDR1 is MNHEY and CDR2 SVGAGI. The ends lost 6 bases at V and 5 bases at J; junction bases unmatched: 5. The CDR3 runs to 13 residues. CDR3 sequence (DNA): TGTGCCAGCAGCACCCGGACAGGGGACGAGCAGTACTTC. Amino acids: CASSTRTGDEQYF.

The chain is built from TRBV7-9 and TRBJ1-1; perhaps TRBD1 as D (5 bases). This CDR3 region has 17 residues. The germline CDR1 and CDR2 sequences are SEHNR and FQNEAQ (reference sequence). Trimming removed 1 base from V and 1 base from J, with 16 bases in between. The CDR3 reads CASSLVSDRLWNTEAFF. The CDR3 DNA sequence: TGTGCCAGCAGCTTAGTTTCCGACAGACTTTGGAACACTGAAGCTTTCTTT.

The V gene is TRBV24-1, the J gene TRBJ2-3; 7 positions agree with TRBD2. V lost 6 bases to trimming and J lost 1 base; unmatched junction nucleotides: 6. Germline CDR1 and CDR2: KGHDR and SFDVKD. There are 15 residues in the CDR3. This CDR3 is CATSRTGGGTDTQYF. The CDR3 DNA reads TGTGCCACCAGTCGAACTGGGGGGGGCACAGATACGCAGTATTTT.

Notes on this clone: The sample holds other DNA sequences that translate to the same CDR3. V gene TRBV5-1 combines with J gene TRBJ1-1, with TRBD1 identical over 8 bases. Trimming at V came to 3 bases and at J to 2 bases, leaving 3 bases not matched to a gene. CDR1 is SGHRS and CDR2 is YFSETQ in the germline V gene. This CDR3 is 14 amino acids long. The CDR3 loop is CASSSQGGNTEAFF. The CDR3 bases are TGCGCCAGCAGCTCACAGGGGGGAAACACTGAAGCTTTCTTT.

V usage is TRBV5-1 and J usage is TRBJ2-1; 7 positions agree with TRBD1. V gave up 0 bases and J gave up 6 bases; unmatched junction bases: 3. The CDR3 runs to 14 residues. The V gene's germline CDR1 is SGHRS and CDR2 YFSETQ. CDR3 residues: CASSLGQGGNEQFF. As DNA, the CDR3 is TGCGCCAGCAGCTTGGGACAGGGTGGCAATGAGCAGTTCTTC.

This chain uses TRBV9 with TRBJ1-5; the match to TRBD1 covers 7 bases. The CDR3 extends over 15 amino acids. With V trimmed by 4 bases and J by 3 bases, 7 bases remained unmatched. CDR1 SGDLS and CDR2 YYNGEE come from the germline V gene. The CDR3 is CASSPTTGANQPQHF. The CDR3 DNA sequence: TGTGCCAGCAGCCCTACTACAGGGGCCAATCAGCCCCAGCATTTT. Full variable domain (missing parts from reference TRBV9 and TRBJ1-5): DSGVTQTPKHLITATGQRVTLRCSPRSGDLSVYWYQQSLDQGLQFLIQYYNGEERAKGNILERFSAQQFPDLHSELNLSSLELGDSALYFCASSPTTGANQPQHFGDGTRLSIL.

This clone was counted a single time. This chain uses TRBV6-1 with TRBJ2-3, with TRBD1 identical over 8 bases. The germline V gene has CDR1 MNHNS and CDR2 SASEGT. J gave up 5 bases and V 4 bases, and 20 bases lay outside the gene matches. CDR3 length: 19 residues. CDR3 sequence reads: CASSVYRTGPLFRLDTQYF. DNA for the CDR3: TGTGCCAGCAGTGTTTACCGGACAGGGCCCCTCTTTCGGTTAGATACGCAGTATTTT.